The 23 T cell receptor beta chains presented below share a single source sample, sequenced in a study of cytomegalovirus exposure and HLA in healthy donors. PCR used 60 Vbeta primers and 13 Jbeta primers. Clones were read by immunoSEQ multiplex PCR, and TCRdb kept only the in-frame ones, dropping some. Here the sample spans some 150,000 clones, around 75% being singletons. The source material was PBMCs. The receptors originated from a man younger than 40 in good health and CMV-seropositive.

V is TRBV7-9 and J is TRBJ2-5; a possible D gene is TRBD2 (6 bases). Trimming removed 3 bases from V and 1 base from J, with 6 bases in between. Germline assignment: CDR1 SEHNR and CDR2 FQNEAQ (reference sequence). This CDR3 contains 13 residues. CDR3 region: CASSFGSQETQYF. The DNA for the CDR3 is TGTGCCAGCAGCTTCGGGAGCCAAGAGACCCAGTACTTC.

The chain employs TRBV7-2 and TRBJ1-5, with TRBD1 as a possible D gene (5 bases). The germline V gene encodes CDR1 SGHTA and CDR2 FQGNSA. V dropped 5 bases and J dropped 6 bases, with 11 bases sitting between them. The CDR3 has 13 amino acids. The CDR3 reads CASSTVGGQPQHF. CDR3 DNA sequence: TGTGCCAGCAGCACCGTGGGGGGTCAGCCCCAGCATTTT.

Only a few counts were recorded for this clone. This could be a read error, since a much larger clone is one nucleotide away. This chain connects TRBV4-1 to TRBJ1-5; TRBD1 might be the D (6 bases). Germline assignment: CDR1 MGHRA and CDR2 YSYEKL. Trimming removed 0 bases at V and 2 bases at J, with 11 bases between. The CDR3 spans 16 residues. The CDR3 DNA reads TGCGCCAGCAGCCAAGATCCCAGGGGAGGCAATCAGCCCCAGCATTTT. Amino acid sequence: CASSQDPRGGNQPQHF.

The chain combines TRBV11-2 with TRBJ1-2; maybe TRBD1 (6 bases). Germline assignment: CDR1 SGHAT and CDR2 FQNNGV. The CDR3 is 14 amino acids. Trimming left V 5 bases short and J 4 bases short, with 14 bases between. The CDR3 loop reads CASSVRDIIYGYTF. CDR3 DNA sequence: TGTGCCAGCAGCGTACGGGACATTATCTATGGCTACACCTTC.

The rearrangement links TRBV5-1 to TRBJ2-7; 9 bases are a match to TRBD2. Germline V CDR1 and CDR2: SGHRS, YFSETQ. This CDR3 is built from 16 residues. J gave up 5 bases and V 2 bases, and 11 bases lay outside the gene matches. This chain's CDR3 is CASSLIPSGEGHEQYF. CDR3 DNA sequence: TGCGCCAGCAGCTTAATACCTAGCGGGGAGGGCCACGAGCAGTACTTC.

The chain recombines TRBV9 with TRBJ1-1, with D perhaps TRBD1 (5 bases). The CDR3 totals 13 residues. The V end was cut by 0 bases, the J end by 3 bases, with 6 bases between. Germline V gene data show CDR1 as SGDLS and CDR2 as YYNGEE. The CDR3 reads CASSVAGYTEAFF. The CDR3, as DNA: TGTGCCAGCAGCGTAGCAGGGTACACTGAAGCTTTCTTT.

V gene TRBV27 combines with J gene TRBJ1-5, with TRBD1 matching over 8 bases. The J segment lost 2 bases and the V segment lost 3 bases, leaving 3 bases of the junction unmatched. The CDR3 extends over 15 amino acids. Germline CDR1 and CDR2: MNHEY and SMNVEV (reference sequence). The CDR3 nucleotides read TGTGCCAGCAGTTTTTCGGACAGGGGCAATCAGCCCCAGCATTTT. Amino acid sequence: CASSFSDRGNQPQHF.

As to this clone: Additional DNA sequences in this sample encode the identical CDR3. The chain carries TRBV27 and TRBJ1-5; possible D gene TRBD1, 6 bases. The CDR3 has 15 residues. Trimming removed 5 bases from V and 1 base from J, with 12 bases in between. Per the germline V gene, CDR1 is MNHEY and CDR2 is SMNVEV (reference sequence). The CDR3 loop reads CASSLSGVSNQPQHF. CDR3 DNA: TGTGCCAGCAGTCTTTCAGGGGTAAGCAATCAGCCCCAGCATTTT.

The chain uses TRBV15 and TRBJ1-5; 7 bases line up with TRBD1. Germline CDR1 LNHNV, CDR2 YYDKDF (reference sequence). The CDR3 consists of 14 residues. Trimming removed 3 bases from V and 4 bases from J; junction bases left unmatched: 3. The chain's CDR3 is CATSSPQGNQPQHF. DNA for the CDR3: TGTGCCACCAGCAGCCCACAGGGGAATCAGCCCCAGCATTTT.

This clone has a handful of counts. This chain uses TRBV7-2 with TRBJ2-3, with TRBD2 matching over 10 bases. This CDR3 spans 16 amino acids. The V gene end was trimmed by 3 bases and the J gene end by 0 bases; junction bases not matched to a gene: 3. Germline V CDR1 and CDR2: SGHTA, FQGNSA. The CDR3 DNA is TGTGCCAGCAGCTTTAGCGGGGGGCCTAGCACAGATACGCAGTATTTT. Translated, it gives CASSFSGGPSTDTQYF.

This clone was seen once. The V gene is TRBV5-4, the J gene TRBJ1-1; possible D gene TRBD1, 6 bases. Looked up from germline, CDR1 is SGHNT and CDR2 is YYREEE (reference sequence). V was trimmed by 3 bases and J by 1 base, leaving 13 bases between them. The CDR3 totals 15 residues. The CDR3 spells CASSSQGRKNTEAFF. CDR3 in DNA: TGTGCCAGCAGCTCACAGGGACGGAAGAACACTGAAGCTTTCTTT. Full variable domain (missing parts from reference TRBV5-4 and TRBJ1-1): ETGVTQSPTHLIKTRGQQVTLRCSSQSGHNTVSWYQQALGQGPQFIFQYYREEENGRGNFPPRFSGLQFPNYSSELNVNALELDDSALYLCASSSQGRKNTEAFFGQGTRLTVV.

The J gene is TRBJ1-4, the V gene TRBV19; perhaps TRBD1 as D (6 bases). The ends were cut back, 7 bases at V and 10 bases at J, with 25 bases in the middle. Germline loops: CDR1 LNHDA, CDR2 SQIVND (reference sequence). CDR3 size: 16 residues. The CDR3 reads CASKTTRDMPLGKLFF. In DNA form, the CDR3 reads TGTGCCAGTAAAACCACCCGGGACATGCCTCTAGGAAAACTGTTTTTT.

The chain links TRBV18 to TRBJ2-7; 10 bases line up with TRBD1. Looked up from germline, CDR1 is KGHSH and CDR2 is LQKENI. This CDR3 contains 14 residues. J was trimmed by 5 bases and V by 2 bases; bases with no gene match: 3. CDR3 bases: TGTGCCAGCTCACCAGTGACAGGGGGCAACGAGCAGTACTTC. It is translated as CASSPVTGGNEQYF.

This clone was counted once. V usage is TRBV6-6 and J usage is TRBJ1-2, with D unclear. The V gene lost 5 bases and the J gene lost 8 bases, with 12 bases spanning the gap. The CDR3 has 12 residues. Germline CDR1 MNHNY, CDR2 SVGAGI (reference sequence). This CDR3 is CASSPGGRGYTF. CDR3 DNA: TGTGCCAGCAGTCCCGGAGGGCGCGGCTACACCTTC.

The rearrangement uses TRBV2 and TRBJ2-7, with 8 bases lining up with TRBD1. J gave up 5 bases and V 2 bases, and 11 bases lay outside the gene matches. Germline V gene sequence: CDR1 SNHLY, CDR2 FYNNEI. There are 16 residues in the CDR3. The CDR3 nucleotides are TGTGCCAGCAGTGAACTCAGGGGGCGCGGGAACGACGAGCAGTACTTC. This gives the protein CASSELRGRGNDEQYF.

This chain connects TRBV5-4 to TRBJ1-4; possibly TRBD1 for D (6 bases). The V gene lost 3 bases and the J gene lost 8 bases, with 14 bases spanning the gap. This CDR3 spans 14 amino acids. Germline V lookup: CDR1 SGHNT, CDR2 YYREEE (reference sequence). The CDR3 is CASSSNRVGEKLFF. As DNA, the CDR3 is TGTGCCAGCAGCTCTAACAGGGTGGGGGAAAAACTGTTTTTT.

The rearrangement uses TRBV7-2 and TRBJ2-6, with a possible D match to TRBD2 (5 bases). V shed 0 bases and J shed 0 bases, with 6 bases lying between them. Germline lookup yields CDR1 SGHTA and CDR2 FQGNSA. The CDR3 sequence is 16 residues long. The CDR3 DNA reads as TGTGCCAGCAGCTTAGCGGGGAGCTCTGGGGCCAACGTCCTGACTTTC. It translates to CASSLAGSSGANVLTF. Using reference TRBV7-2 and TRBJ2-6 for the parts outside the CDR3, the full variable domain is GAGVSQSPSNKVTEKGKDVELRCDPISGHTALYWYRQSLGQGLEFLIYFQGNSAPDKSGLPSDRFSAERTGGSVSTLTIQRTQQEDSAVYLCASSLAGSSGANVLTFGAGSRLTVL.

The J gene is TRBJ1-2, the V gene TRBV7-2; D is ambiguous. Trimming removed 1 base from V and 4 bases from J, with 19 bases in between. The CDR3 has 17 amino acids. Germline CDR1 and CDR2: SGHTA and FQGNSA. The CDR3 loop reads CASSLVQSKWRVYGYTF. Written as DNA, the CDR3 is TGTGCCAGCAGCTTAGTCCAATCCAAGTGGAGGGTCTATGGCTACACCTTC.

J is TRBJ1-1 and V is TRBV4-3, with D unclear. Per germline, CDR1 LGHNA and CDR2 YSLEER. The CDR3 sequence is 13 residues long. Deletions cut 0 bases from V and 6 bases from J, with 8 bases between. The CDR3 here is CASSQELRAEAFF. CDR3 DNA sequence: TGCGCCAGCAGCCAAGAGTTGCGGGCTGAAGCTTTCTTT.

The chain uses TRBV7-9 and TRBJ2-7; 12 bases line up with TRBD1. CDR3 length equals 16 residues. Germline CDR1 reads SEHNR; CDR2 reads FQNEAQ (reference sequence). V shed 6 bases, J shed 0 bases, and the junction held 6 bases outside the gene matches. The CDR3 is CASRGQGARDSYEQYF. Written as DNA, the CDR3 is TGTGCCAGCAGGGGACAGGGGGCCCGCGACTCCTACGAGCAGTACTTC. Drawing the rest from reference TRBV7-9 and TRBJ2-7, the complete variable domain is DTGVSQNPRHKITKRGQNVTFRCDPISEHNRLYWYRQTLGQGPEFLTYFQNEAQLEKSRLLSDRFSAERPKGSFSTLEIQRTEQGDSAMYLCASRGQGARDSYEQYFGPGTRLTVT.

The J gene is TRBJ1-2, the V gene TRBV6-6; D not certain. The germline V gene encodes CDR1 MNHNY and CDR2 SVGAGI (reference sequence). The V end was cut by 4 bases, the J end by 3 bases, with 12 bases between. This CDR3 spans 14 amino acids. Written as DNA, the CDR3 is TGTGCCAGCAGTTCGACCGGGTCTGACTATGGCTACACCTTC. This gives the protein CASSSTGSDYGYTF.

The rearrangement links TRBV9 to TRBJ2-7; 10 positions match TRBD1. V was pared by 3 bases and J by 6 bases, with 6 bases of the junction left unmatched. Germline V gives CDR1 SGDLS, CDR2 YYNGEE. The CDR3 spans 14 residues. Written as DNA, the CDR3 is TGTGCCAGCAGCGGCCGACAGGGGGCGGGCGAGCAGTACTTC. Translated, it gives CASSGRQGAGEQYF.

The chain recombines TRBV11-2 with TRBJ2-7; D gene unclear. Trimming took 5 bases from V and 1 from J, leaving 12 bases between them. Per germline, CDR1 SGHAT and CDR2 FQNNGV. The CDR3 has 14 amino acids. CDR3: CASSLPGRSYEQYF. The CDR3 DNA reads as TGTGCCAGCAGCCTCCCAGGCAGATCCTACGAGCAGTACTTC.